The next 10 T cell receptor beta chains were all read from a single sample in a study of shared clonotypes between healthy human individuals. Assay: immunoSEQ multiplex PCR; the TCRdb copy retains only in-frame clones and omits some. The data hold approximately 440,000 clones, with roughly 80% observed a single time. Input material: PBMCs. Receptors were obtained from a woman aged 40 to 50 in good health. Some clones in this sample may be carry-over from other donors' samples.

The chain recombines TRBV29-1 with TRBJ2-7; TRBD2 aligns across 9 bases. V was clipped by 4 bases and J by 5 bases; unmatched bases: 6. Germline CDR1 is SQVTM and CDR2 is ANQGSEA. The CDR3 runs to 13 residues. The CDR3: CSVVSASGNEQYF. The CDR3 DNA reads TGCAGCGTTGTGTCGGCTAGCGGGAACGAGCAGTACTTC.

This chain links TRBV5-1 with TRBJ2-1, with 9 bases matching TRBD2. Trimming cost V 4 bases and J 4 bases; bases outside gene matches: 9. The V gene's germline CDR1 is SGHRS and CDR2 YFSETQ. This CDR3 contains 16 residues. DNA of the CDR3: TGCGCCAGCAGCCGTGTAGCGGGAGCTATTTACAATGAGCAGTTCTTC. This translates into CASSRVAGAIYNEQFF.

The genes are TRBV4-1 and TRBJ2-3; 9 nucleotides align to TRBD2. J was trimmed by 6 bases and V by 0 bases; bases with no gene match: 10. CDR3 size: 17 residues. Per germline, CDR1 MGHRA and CDR2 YSYEKL. As DNA, the CDR3 is TGCGCCAGCAGCCAAGATCCGACTAGCGGACTGTTGGATACGCAGTATTTT. This translates into CASSQDPTSGLLDTQYF.

The chain combines TRBV5-4 with TRBJ1-3; D is perhaps TRBD1 (6 bases). This CDR3 region has 15 residues. V lost 0 bases and J 1 base, leaving 8 bases between the germline ends. Germline-derived CDR1 and CDR2 are SGHNT and YYREEE (reference sequence). The CDR3 bases are TGTGCCAGCAGCTTGGATCAGGGGTCTGGAAACACCATATATTTT. It translates to CASSLDQGSGNTIYF.

The chain carries TRBV4-1 and TRBJ1-4; maybe TRBD1 (5 bases). The CDR3 has 16 residues. Trimming took off 2 bases at V and 2 bases at J, with 12 bases between the two ends. Per the germline V gene, CDR1 is MGHRA and CDR2 is YSYEKL. CDR3 sequence reads: CASSQQRPGTNEKLFF. The CDR3 coding sequence is TGCGCCAGCAGCCAACAGAGGCCAGGGACTAATGAAAAACTGTTTTTT.

The chain links TRBV7-2 to TRBJ1-5; D remains ambiguous. V lost 0 bases and J 3 bases, leaving 12 bases between the germline ends. The CDR3 has 16 amino acids. Germline V gene lookup returns CDR1 SGHTA and CDR2 FQGNSA. The CDR3 reads CASSLAAGGVNQPQHF. CDR3 DNA: TGTGCCAGCAGCTTAGCGGCAGGAGGTGTCAATCAGCCCCAGCATTTT.

The V call is TRBV28, the J call TRBJ2-3, with D unclear. V was pared by 6 bases and J by 1 base, with 8 bases between. The CDR3 length is 13 residues. The germline CDR1 and CDR2 sequences are MDHEN and SYDVKM. The CDR3 is CASSGSGTDTQYF. In DNA form, the CDR3 reads TGTGCCAGCAGCGGCTCGGGCACAGATACGCAGTATTTT.

V and J are TRBV4-2 and TRBJ1-1, with TRBD1 matching 8 bases. The V and J ends lost 4 bases and 2 bases, in that order; junction bases with no gene match: 6. Germline CDR1 and CDR2: LGHNA and YNFKEQ. CDR3 length: 15 amino acids. CDR3 coding DNA: TGTGCCAGCAGCCCCCAGGACAGGGCCAACACTGAAGCTTTCTTT. Its translation: CASSPQDRANTEAFF.

The chain joins TRBV5-1 to TRBJ1-4, with D uncertain. V was clipped by 0 bases and J by 0 bases, with 9 bases between them. Per the germline V gene, CDR1 is SGHRS and CDR2 is YFSETQ. The CDR3 sequence is 16 residues long. CDR3 in DNA: TGCGCCAGCAGCTTGGCCAATTTCGCAACTAATGAAAAACTGTTTTTT. Its protein is CASSLANFATNEKLFF.

About this clone: This likely traces to a read error, being one base from a far larger clone. Other DNA sequences in the sample encode the same CDR3. This chain links TRBV30 with TRBJ2-7; 7 positions agree with TRBD2. The V gene's germline CDR1 is GTSNPN and CDR2 SVGIG (reference sequence). This CDR3 is 15 amino acids long. CDR3 nucleotide sequence: TGTGCCTGGAGCGGTCAGGCGGGAGTTGCATACGAGCAATACTTC. It yields the protein CAWSGQAGVAYEQYF.